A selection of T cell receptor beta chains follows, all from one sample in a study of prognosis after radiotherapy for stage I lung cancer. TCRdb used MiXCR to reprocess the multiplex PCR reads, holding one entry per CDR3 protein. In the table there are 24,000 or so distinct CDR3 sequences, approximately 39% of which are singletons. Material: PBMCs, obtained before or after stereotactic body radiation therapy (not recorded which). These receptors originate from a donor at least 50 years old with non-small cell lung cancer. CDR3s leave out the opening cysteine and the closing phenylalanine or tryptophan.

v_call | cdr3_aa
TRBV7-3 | ASSSQGQGPLSNQPQH
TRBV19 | ASSRNLAQTPLH
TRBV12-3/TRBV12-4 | ASSKTGDYGYT
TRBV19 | ASSIVWGPYEQY
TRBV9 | ASSVVYLSADTQY
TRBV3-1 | ASSQGAGPRNIQY
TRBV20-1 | SARDGPFSSGANVLT
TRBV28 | ASSSSQGCRFREAF
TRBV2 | ASSGLSYDEQF
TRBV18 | ASSPPGTASYEQY